One and the same sample provided the 9 T cell receptor beta chains below, sequenced in a study of vaccination effects on CD4 cells after COVID-19. Expansion of antigen-specific CD4+ T cells with viral peptide pools was carried out by the ViraFEST assay before sequencing. Isolation of CD4+ T cells took place after more than 9 days of culture. The study found no prior SARS-CoV-2 infection in the vaccine recipients, who tested negative for nucleocapsid antibodies. TCRdb keeps only in-frame clones here, not all; method: immunoSEQ multiplex PCR. The profile shows under 45,000 clones, under 85% of them singletons. The antigens for these receptors are not known. Sequenced material: CD4+ T cells from PBMCs cultured with HCoV-NL63 spike peptides, taken before COVID-19 vaccination. The receptor set was obtained from a human donor who received a COVID-19 vaccine.

The chain joins TRBV5-1 to TRBJ1-6; 10 nucleotides line up with TRBD1. J lost 9 bases, V lost 4 bases, and 7 bases had no gene match. Germline V CDR1 and CDR2: SGHRS, YFSETQ. The CDR3 runs to 15 residues. This CDR3 is CASSDLTGGGSPLHF. CDR3 nucleotides: TGCGCCAGCAGCGACTTGACAGGGGGCGGTTCACCCCTCCACTTT.

The chain links TRBV19 to TRBJ1-1; a possible D gene is TRBD1 (5 bases). Germline V gene data show CDR1 as LNHDA and CDR2 as SQIVND (reference sequence). V was shortened by 9 bases and J by 1 base, with 15 bases between the two germline ends. This CDR3 comprises 14 residues. The CDR3 nucleotides read TGTGCCAGATCGGGGGAGACGGGGAACACTGAAGCTTTCTTT. Translated: CARSGETGNTEAFF.

The gene calls are TRBV19 and TRBJ2-3, with TRBD2 identical over 13 bases. Looked up from germline, CDR1 is LNHDA and CDR2 is SQIVND (reference sequence). The V segment lost 5 bases and the J segment 4 bases; nucleotides outside the gene matches: 12. The CDR3 extends over 18 amino acids. Here the CDR3 DNA reads TGTGCCAGTAGTTCTCGAGCGACTAGCGGGGGGCCGGCAGATACGCAGTATTTT. It translates to CASSSRATSGGPADTQYF.

The CDR3 sequence: CASIPAGGFRITEAFF. The CDR3 DNA follows: TGTGCCAGTATACCCGCGGGGGGGTTTCGGATCACTGAAGCTTTCTTT. The chain carries TRBV19 and TRBJ1-1; possibly TRBD1 for D (5 bases). The V and J ends lost 7 bases and 4 bases respectively, with 22 bases between them. The germline V gene has CDR1 LNHDA and CDR2 SQIVND (reference sequence). The CDR3 length is 16 residues. Complete variable domain (other parts from reference TRBV19 and TRBJ1-1): DGGITQSPKYLFRKEGQNVTLSCEQNLNHDAMYWYRQDPGQGLRLIYYSQIVNDFQKGDIAEGYSVSREKKESFPLTVTSAQKNPTAFYLCASIPAGGFRITEAFFGQGTRLTVV.

This clone was detected a few times. The chain employs TRBV7-9 and TRBJ1-2; D not certain. V gave up 4 bases and J gave up 4 bases, with 13 bases separating them. The CDR3 is 14 residues long. CDR1 and CDR2 (germline): SEHNR, FQNEAQ (reference sequence). This chain's CDR3 is CASSSDLNFYGYTF. DNA for the CDR3: TGTGCCAGCAGCTCGGACCTTAACTTCTATGGCTACACCTTC. Together with reference TRBV7-9 and TRBJ1-2, the CDR3 gives the full variable domain: DTGVSQNPRHKITKRGQNVTFRCDPISEHNRLYWYRQTLGQGPEFLTYFQNEAQLEKSRLLSDRFSAERPKGSFSTLEIQRTEQGDSAMYLCASSSDLNFYGYTFGSGTRLTVV.

The rearrangement links TRBV5-1 to TRBJ2-2; 9 bases are shared with TRBD1. CDR3 length equals 17 residues. Germline trimming cut 4 bases from V and 0 bases from J; bases unmatched to any gene: 7. In germline, CDR1 is SGHRS, CDR2 YFSETQ. The chain's CDR3 is CASSQGGTGPNTGELFF. The CDR3 DNA sequence: TGCGCCAGCAGCCAAGGGGGGACAGGGCCGAACACCGGGGAGCTGTTTTTT.

This chain connects TRBV19 to TRBJ2-5; TRBD1 matches 7 bases. The CDR3 is made up of 15 amino acids. Losses at the gene ends were 6 bases for V and 3 bases for J; bases not matched to a gene: 10. CDR1 and CDR2 from the germline V gene are LNHDA and SQIVND (reference sequence). The CDR3 DNA is TGTGCCAGTAGGCCGGGTCGACAGGGCGAAGAGACCCAGTACTTC. This sequence encodes CASRPGRQGEETQYF.

The chain has TRBV6-1 and TRBJ2-7; either TRBD1 or TRBD2 may fit D (6 bases each). Per germline, CDR1 MNHNS and CDR2 SASEGT. This CDR3 is built from 18 residues. Trimming pared 1 base from V and 0 bases from J, leaving 19 bases between. The CDR3 sequence: CASSEGLWGARSSYEQYV. CDR3 DNA: TGTGCCAGCAGTGAAGGTCTTTGGGGGGCAAGGAGCTCCTACGAGCAGTACGTC.

This clone was counted only a few times. This chain links TRBV7-2 with TRBJ2-2; TRBD1 might be the D (6 bases). The CDR3 has 15 residues. V lost 5 bases, J lost 0 bases, and 10 bases lay in between. CDR1 is SGHTA, CDR2 FQGNSA, per germline. The CDR3 is CASSHQGSNTGELFF. The CDR3 nucleotides read TGTGCCAGCAGCCATCAGGGGTCGAACACCGGGGAGCTGTTTTTT.